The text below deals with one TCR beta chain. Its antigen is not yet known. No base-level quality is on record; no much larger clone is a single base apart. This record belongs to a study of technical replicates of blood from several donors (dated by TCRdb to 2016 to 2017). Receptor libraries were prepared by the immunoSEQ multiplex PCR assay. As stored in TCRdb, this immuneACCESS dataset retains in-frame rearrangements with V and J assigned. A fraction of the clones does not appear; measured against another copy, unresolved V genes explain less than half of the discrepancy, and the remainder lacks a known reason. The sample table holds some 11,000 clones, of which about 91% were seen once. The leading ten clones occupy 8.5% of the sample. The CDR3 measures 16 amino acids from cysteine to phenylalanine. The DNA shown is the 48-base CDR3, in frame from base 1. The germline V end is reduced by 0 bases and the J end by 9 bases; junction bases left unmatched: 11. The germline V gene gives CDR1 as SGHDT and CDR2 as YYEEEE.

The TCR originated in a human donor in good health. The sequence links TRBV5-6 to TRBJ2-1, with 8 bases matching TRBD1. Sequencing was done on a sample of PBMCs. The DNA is TGTGCCAGCAGCTTGGCCCAGTGGGACAGGAGTACTGAGCAGTTCTTC. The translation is CASSLAQWDRSTEQFF.